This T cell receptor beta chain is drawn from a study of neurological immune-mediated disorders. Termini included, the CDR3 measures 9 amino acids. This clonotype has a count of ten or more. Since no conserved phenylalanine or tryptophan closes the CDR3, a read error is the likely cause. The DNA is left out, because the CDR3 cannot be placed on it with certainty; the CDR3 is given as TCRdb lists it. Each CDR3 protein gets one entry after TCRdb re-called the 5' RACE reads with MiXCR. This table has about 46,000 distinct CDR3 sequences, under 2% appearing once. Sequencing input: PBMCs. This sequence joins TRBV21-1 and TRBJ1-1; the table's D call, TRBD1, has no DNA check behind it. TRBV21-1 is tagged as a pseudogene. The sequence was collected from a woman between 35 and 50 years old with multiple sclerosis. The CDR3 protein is CASSTRQAL.